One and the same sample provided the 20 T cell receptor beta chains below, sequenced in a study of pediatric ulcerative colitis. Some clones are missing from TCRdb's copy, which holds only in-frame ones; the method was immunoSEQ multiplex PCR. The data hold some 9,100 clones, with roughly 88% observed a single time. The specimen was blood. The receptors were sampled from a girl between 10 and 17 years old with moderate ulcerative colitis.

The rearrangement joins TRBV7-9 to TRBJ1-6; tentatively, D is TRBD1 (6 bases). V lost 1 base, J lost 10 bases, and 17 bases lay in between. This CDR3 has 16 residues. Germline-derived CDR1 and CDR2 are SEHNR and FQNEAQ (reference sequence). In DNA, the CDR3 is TGTGCCAGCAGCTTAGGGGCAGGGGCCGGGGGATCACCCCTCCACTTT. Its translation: CASSLGAGAGGSPLHF.

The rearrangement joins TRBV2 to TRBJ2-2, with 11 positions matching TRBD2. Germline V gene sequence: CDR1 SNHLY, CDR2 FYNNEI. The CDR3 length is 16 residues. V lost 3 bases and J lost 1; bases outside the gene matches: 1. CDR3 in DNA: TGTGCCAGCAGTGAGACTAGCGGGGAGAACACCGGGGAGCTGTTTTTT. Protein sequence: CASSETSGENTGELFF.

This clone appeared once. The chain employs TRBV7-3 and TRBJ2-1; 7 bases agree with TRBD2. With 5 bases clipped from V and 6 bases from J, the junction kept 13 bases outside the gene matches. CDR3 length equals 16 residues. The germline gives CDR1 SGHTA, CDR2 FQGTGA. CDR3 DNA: TGTGCCAGCAGCCCCCCGGAGGGAGCGGGGACCAATGAGCAGTTCTTC. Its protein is CASSPPEGAGTNEQFF.

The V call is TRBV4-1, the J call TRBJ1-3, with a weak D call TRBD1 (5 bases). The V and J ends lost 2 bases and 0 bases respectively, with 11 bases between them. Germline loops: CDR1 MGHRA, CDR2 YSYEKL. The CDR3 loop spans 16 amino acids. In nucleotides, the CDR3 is TGCGCCAGCAGCCAACCGGGACTTAGCTCTGGAAACACCATATATTTT. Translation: CASSQPGLSSGNTIYF.

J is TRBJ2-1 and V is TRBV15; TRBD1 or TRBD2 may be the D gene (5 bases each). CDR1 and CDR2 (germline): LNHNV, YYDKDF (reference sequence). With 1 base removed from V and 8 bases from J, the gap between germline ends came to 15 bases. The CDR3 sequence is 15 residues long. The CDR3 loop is CATSRGGSFVDEQFF. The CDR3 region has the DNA TGTGCCACCAGCAGAGGGGGGAGCTTTGTCGATGAGCAGTTCTTC. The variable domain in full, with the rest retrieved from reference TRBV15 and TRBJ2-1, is DAMVIQNPRYQVTQFGKPVTLSCSQTLNHNVMYWYQQKSSQAPKLLFHYYDKDFNNEADTPDNFQSRRPNTSFCFLDIRSPGLGDTAMYLCATSRGGSFVDEQFFGPGTRLTVL.

The CDR3 region has the DNA TGCGCCAGCAGCTTGGACGGGGCAATTCAGCCCCAGCATTTT. Its translation is CASSLDGAIQPQHF. The J gene is TRBJ1-5, the V gene TRBV5-1; D is possibly TRBD1 (5 bases). Germline CDR1 and CDR2: SGHRS and YFSETQ. This CDR3 has 14 amino acids. Trimming removed 0 bases at V and 6 bases at J, with 10 bases between.

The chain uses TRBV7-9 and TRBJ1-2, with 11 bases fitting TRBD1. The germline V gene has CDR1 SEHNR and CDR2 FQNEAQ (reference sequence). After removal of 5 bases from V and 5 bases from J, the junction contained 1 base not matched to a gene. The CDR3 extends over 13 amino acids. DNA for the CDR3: TGTGCCAGCAGCCGGGACAGGGGGTATGGCTACACCTTC. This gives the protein CASSRDRGYGYTF.

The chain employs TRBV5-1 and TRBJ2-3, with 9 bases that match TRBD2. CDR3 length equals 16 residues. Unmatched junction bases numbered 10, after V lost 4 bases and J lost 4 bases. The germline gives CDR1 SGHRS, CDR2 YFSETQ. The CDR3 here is CASSRRAGGEADTQYF. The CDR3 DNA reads TGCGCCAGCAGCAGGAGAGCGGGGGGTGAGGCAGATACGCAGTATTTT. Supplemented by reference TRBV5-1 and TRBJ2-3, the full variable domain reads KAGVTQTPRYLIKTRGQQVTLSCSPISGHRSVSWYQQTPGQGLQFLFEYFSETQRNKGNFPGRFSGRQFSNSRSEMNVSTLELGDSALYLCASSRRAGGEADTQYFGPGTRLTVL.

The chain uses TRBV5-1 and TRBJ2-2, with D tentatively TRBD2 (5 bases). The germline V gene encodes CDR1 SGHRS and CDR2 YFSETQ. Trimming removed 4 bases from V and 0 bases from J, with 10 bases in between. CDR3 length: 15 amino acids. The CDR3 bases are TGCGCCAGCAGCCCGGACGGGACGAACACCGGGGAGCTGTTTTTT. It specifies CASSPDGTNTGELFF.

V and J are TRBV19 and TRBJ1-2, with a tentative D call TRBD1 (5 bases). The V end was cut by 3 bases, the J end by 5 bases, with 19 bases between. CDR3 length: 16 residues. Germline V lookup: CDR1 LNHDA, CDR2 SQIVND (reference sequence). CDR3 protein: CASSIRFGDLEYGYTF. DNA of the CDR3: TGTGCCAGTAGTATTCGGTTTGGGGACCTGGAATATGGCTACACCTTC.

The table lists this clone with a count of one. The CDR3 reads CASSLVVGGYTEAFF. The CDR3 DNA follows: TGTGCCAGCAGCTTAGTCGTAGGGGGCTACACTGAAGCTTTCTTT. The V gene is TRBV7-8, the J gene TRBJ1-1, with TRBD1 matching 7 bases. Germline values: CDR1 SGHVS, CDR2 FQNEAQ. V shed 1 base, J shed 3 bases, and the junction held 5 bases outside the gene matches. The CDR3 runs 15 residues.

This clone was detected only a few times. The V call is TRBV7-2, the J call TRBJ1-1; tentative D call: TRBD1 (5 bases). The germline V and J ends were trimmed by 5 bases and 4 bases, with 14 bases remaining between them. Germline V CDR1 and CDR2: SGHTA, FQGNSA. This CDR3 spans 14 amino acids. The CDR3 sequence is CASSDGQGGTEAFF. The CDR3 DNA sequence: TGTGCCAGCAGCGATGGGCAGGGAGGCACTGAAGCTTTCTTT.

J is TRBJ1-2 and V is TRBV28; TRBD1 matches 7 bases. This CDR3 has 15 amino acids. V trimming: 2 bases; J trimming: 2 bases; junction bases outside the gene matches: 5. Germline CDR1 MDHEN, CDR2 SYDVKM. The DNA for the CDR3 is TGTGCCAGCAGTTTAACGACAGGGTTAAACTATGGCTACACCTTC. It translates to CASSLTTGLNYGYTF.

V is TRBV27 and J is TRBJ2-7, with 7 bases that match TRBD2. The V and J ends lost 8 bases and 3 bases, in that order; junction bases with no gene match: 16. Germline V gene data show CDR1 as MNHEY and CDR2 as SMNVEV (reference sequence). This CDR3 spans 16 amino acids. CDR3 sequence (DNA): TGTGCCAGCGGCCGACCACGGGCTAGCGGAGACTACGAGCAGTACTTC. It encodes CASGRPRASGDYEQYF.

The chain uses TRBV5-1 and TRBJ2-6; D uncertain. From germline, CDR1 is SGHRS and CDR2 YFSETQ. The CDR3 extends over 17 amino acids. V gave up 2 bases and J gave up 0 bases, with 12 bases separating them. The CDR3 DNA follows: TGCGCCAGCAGCTTTTACGATACTCTCTCTGGGGCCAACGTCCTGACTTTC. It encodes CASSFYDTLSGANVLTF.

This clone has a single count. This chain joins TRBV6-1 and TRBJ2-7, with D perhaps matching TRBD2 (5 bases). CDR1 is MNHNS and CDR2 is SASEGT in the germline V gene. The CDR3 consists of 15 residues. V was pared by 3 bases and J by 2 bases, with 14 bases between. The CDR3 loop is CASSEYAGYAYEQYF. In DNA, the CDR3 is TGTGCCAGCAGTGAGTATGCGGGCTATGCCTACGAGCAGTACTTC.

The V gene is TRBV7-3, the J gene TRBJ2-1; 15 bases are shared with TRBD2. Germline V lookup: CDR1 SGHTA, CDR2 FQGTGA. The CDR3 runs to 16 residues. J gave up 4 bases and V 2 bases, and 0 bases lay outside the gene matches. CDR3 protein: CASSLGTSGGYNEQFF. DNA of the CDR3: TGTGCCAGCAGCTTAGGGACTAGCGGGGGGTACAATGAGCAGTTCTTC. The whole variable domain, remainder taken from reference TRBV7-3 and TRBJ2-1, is GAGVSQTPSNKVTEKGKYVELRCDPISGHTALYWYRQSLGQGPEFLIYFQGTGAADDSGLPNDRFFAVRPEGSVSTLKIQRTERGDSAVYLCASSLGTSGGYNEQFFGPGTRLTVL.

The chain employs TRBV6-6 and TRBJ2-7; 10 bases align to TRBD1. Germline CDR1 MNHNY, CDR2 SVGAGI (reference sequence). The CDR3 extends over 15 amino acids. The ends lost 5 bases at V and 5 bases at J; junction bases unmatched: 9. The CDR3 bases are TGTGCCAGCAGTAAACCGGGACAGGGGATCCACGAGCAGTACTTC. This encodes CASSKPGQGIHEQYF.

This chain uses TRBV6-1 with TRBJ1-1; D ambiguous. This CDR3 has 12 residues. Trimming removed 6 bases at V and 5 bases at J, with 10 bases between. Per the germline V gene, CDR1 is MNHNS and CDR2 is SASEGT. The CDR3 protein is CASSPYGTEAFF. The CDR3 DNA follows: TGTGCCAGCAGCCCTTACGGGACTGAAGCTTTCTTT.

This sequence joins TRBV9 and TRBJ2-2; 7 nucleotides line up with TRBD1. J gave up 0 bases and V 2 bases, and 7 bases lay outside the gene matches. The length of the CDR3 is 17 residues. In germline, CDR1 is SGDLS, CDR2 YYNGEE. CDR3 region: CASSVVVGTANTGELFF. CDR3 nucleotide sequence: TGTGCCAGCAGCGTTGTTGTCGGGACAGCGAACACCGGGGAGCTGTTTTTT.